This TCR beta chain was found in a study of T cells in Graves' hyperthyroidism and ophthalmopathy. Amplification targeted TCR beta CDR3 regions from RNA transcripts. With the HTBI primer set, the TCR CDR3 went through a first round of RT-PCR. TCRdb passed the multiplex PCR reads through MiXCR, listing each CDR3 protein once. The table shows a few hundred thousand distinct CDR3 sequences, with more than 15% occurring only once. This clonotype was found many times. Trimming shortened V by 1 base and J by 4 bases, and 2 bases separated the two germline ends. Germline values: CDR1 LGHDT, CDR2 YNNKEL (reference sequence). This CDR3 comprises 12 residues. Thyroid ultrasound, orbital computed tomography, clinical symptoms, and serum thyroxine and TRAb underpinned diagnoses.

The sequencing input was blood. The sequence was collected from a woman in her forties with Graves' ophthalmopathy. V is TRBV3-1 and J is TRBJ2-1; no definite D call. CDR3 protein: CASSQAYNEQFF. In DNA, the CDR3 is TGTGCCAGCAGCCAAGCTTACAATGAGCAGTTCTTC.